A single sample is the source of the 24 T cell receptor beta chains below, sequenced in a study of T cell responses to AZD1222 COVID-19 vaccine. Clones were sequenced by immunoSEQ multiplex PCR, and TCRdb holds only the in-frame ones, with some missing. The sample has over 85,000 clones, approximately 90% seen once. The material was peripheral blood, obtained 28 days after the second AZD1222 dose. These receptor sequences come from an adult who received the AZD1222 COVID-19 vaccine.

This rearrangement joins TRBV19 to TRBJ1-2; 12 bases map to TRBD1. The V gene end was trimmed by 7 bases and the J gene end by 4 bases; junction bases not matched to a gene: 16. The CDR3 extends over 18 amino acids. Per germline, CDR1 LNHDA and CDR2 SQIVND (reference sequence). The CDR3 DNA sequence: TGTGCCAGTACTTATCTGCCGGGACAGGGGGCGTCCACCTATGGCTACACCTTC. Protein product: CASTYLPGQGASTYGYTF.

The CDR3 region is CASSPTGLNTEAFF. The CDR3 bases are TGTGCCAGCAGCCCGACAGGGCTGAACACTGAAGCTTTCTTT. The V call is TRBV11-2, the J call TRBJ1-1, with TRBD1 matching over 7 bases. The V and J ends lost 5 bases and 0 bases, in that order; junction bases with no gene match: 3. CDR3 length: 14 residues. Looked up from germline, CDR1 is SGHAT and CDR2 is FQNNGV.

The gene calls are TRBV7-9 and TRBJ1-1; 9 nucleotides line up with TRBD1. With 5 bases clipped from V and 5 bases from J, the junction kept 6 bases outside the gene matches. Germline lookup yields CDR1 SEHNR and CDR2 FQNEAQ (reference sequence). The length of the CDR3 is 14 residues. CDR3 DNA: TGTGCCAGCAGCCCGGGGACAGGGTTAACTGAAGCTTTCTTT. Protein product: CASSPGTGLTEAFF.

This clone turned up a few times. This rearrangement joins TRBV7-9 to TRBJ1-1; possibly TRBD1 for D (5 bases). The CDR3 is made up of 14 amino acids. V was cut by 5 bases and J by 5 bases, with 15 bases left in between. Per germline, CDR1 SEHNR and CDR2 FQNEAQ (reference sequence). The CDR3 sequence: CASSLRQGETEAFF. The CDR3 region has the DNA TGTGCCAGCAGCCTAAGGCAGGGTGAGACTGAAGCTTTCTTT.

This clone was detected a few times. The CDR3 loop reads CASSLEGPENNQPQHF. CDR3 sequence (DNA): TGCGCCAGCAGCTTGGAGGGGCCGGAGAACAATCAGCCCCAGCATTTT. The chain carries TRBV5-1 and TRBJ1-5, with D possibly TRBD1 on 5 matching bases. Per the germline V gene, CDR1 is SGHRS and CDR2 is YFSETQ. The V and J ends lost 0 bases and 3 bases respectively, with 13 bases between them. There are 16 residues in the CDR3.

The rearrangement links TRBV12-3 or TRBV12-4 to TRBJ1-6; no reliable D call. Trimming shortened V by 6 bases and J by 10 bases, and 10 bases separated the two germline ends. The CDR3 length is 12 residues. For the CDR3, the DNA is TGTGCCAGCAGGACTCATAGCTCACCCCTCCACTTT. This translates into CASRTHSSPLHF.

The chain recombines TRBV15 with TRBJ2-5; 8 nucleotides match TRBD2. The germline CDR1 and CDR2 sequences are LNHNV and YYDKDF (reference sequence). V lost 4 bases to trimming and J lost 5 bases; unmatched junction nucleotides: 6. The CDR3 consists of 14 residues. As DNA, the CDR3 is TGTGCCACCAGCATTCTCGGGGGGGGCGAGACCCAGTACTTC. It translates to CATSILGGGETQYF.

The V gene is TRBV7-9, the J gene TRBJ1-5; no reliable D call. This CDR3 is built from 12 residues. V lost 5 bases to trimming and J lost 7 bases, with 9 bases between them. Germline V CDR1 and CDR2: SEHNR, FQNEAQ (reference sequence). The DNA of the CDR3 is TGTGCCAGCAGCCCGGGCCCCCAGCCCCAGCATTTT. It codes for CASSPGPQPQHF.

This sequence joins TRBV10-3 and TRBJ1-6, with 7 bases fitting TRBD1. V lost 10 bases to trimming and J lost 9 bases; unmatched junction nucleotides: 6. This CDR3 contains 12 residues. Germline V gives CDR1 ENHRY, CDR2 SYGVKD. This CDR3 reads CATGTVSSPLHF. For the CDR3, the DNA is TGTGCCACCGGGACAGTTAGTTCACCCCTCCACTTT.

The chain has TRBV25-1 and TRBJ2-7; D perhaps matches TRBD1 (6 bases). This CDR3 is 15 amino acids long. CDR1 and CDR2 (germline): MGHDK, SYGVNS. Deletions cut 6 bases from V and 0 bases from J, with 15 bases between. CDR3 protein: CASRISGDTSYEQYF. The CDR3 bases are TGTGCCAGCAGGATTTCCGGGGACACCTCCTACGAGCAGTACTTC.

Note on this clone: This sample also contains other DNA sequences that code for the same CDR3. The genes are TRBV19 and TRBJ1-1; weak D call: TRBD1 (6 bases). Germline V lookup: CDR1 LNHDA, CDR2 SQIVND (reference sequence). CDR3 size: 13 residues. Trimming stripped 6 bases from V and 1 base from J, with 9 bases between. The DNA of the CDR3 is TGTGCCAGTAGGGGACATAGGAACACTGAAGCTTTCTTT. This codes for CASRGHRNTEAFF.

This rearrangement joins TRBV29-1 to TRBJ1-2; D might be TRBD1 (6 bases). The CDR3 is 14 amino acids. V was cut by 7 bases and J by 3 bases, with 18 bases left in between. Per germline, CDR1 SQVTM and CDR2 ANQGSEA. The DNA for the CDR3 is TGCAGCGGCGGGAGTGGGGGGCGCGACTATGGCTACACCTTC. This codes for CSGGSGGRDYGYTF. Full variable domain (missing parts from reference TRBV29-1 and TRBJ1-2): SAVISQKPSRDICQRGTSLTIQCQVDSQVTMMFWYRQQPGQSLTLIATANQGSEATYESGFVIDKFPISRPNLTFSTLTVSNMSPEDSSIYLCSGGSGGRDYGYTFGSGTRLTVV.

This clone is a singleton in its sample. The CDR3 nucleotides read TGCGCCAGCAGCTCCGCCCGGGAGGTATGGCGAGAAGGCTATGGCTACACCTTC. Residues: CASSSAREVWREGYGYTF. The J gene is TRBJ1-2, the V gene TRBV5-1, with no clear D. CDR1 and CDR2 from the germline V gene are SGHRS and YFSETQ. This CDR3 region has 18 residues. Between the trimmed V and J ends, which lost 3 bases and 4 bases, there was a span of 25 bases.

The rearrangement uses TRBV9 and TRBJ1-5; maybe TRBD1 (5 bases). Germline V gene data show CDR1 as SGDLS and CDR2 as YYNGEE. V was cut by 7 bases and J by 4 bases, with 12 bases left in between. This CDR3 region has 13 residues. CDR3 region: CASCAGENQPQHF. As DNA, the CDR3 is TGTGCCAGCTGTGCGGGGGAGAATCAGCCCCAGCATTTT.

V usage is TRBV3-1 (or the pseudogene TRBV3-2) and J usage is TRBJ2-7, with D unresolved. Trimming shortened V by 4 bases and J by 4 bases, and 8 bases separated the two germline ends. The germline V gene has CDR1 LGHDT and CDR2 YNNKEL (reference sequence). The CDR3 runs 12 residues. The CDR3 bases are TGTGCCAGCAGCCCTAGTCGTTACGAGCAGTACTTC. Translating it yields CASSPSRYEQYF.

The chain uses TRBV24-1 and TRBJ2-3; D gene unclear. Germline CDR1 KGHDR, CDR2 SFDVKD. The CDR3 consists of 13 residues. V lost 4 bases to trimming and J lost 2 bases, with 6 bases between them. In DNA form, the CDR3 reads TGTGCCACCAGTGAACGGATCACAGATACGCAGTATTTT. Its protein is CATSERITDTQYF.

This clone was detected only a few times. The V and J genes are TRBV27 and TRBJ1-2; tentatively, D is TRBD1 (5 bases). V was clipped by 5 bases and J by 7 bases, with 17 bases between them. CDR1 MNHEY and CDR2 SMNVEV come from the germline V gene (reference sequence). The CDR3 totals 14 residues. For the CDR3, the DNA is TGTGCCAGCAGTACGGGACTCCCGGTGTCTGGCTACACCTTC. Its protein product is CASSTGLPVSGYTF.

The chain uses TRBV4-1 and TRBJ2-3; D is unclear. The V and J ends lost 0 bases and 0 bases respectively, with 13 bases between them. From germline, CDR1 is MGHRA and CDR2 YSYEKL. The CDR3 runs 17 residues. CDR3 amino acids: CASSQDRSGTSTDTQYF. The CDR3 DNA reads TGCGCCAGCAGCCAAGATCGGTCAGGCACTAGCACAGATACGCAGTATTTT.

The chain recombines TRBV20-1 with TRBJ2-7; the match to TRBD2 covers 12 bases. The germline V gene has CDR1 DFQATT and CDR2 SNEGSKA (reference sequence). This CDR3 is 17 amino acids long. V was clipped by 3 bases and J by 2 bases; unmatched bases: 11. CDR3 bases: TGCAGTGCTAGTGGGTCGACTAGCGGGGGACATACCTACGAGCAGTACTTC. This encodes CSASGSTSGGHTYEQYF.

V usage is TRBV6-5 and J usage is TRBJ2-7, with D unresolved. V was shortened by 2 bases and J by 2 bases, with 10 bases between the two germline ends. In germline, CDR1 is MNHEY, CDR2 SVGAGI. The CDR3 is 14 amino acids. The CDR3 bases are TGTGCCAGCAGTTACAGCTACTCGACCTACGAGCAGTACTTC. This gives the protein CASSYSYSTYEQYF.

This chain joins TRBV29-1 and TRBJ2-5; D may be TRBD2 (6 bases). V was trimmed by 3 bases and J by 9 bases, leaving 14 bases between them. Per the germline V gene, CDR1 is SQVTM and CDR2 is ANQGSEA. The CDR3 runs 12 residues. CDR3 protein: CSVEGSGGAQYF. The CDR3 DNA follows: TGCAGCGTTGAGGGTAGCGGTGGAGCCCAGTACTTC.

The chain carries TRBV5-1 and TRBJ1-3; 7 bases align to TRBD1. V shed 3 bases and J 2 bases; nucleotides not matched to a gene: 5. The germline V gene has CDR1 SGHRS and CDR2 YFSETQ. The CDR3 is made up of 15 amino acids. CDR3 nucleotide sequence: TGCGCCAGCAGCTCCGTTACAGGGGCTGGAAACACCATATATTTT. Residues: CASSSVTGAGNTIYF.

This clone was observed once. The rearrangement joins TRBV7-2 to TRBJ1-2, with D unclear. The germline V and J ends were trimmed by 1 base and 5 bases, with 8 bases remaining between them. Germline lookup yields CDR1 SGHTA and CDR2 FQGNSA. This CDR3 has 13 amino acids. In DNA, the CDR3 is TGTGCCAGCAGCTTAGGCTACCAGTATGGCTACACCTTC. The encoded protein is CASSLGYQYGYTF.

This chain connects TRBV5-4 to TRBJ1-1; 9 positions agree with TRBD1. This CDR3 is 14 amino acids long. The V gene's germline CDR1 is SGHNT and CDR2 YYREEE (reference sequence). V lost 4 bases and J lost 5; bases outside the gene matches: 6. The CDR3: CASSLQTGGTEAFF. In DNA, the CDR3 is TGTGCCAGCAGCCTTCAGACAGGGGGGACTGAAGCTTTCTTT.